This entry concerns a single TCR beta chain. The target antigen is unknown. TCR subtype-specific primers in iRepertoire multiplex PCR prepared libraries for bulk and single-cell sequencing. After re-calling the multiplex PCR reads, TCRdb lists one entry per CDR3 protein, DNA absent. In total, the table holds more than 20,000 distinct CDR3 sequences. The data were taken from a study of T cells in severe cutaneous drug reactions. Study-level information: Blister fluids or cells and PBMC were collected from patients in acute or recovery stage.

Sequenced patients had Stevens-Johnson syndrome or toxic epidermal necrolysis caused by carbamazepine. CBZ-SJS/TEN patients of Han Chinese (roughly five) and European (roughly six) origin supplied blood. Study conclusions and caveats: Tolerant-control and healthy-donor PBMC lacked or rarely had the public CDR3 found in blisters. Blister cells averaged roughly 31% and PBMC approximately 5% TRBV12-4 in carbamazepine-induced Stevens-Johnson syndrome or toxic epidermal necrolysis patients.

The CDR3 covers 14 residues. Germline CDR1 is MNHEY and CDR2 is SVGAGI. The chain has TRBV6-5 and TRBJ2-1; the D gene TCRdb calls, TRBD2, cannot be checked with no DNA. The sample taken for sequencing was PBMCs. This clonotype was obtained from a human donor with toxic epidermal necrolysis, a severe cutaneous drug reaction. CDR3 sequence reads: CASSKEDSTTLKFF.